The 32 T cell receptor beta chains below come from one sample, sequenced in a study of blood T cell repertoires in COVID-19. Sequenced by immunoSEQ multiplex PCR; TCRdb stores in-frame clones only, minus some. The sample consists of fewer than 15,000 clones, about 88% of them appearing once. The sequencing sample was made of peripheral blood. Receptor source: a human donor in a cohort sampled during active COVID-19.

This sequence joins TRBV5-1 and TRBJ2-2, with unresolved D. This CDR3 has 13 residues. Germline V CDR1 and CDR2: SGHRS, YFSETQ. The V end was cut by 2 bases, the J end by 4 bases, with 6 bases between. CDR3 protein: CASSLGATGELFF. In nucleotides, the CDR3 is TGCGCCAGCAGCTTAGGAGCCACCGGGGAGCTGTTTTTT.

The chain is built from TRBV6-5 and TRBJ1-5; TRBD1 is a possible D gene (6 bases). The CDR3 loop spans 15 amino acids. Germline lookup yields CDR1 MNHEY and CDR2 SVGAGI. The germline V and J ends were trimmed by 7 bases and 7 bases, with 20 bases remaining between them. In DNA form, the CDR3 reads TGTGCCAGCACTCGAAATAAGGGGGAAGAACAGCCCCAGCATTTT. It yields the protein CASTRNKGEEQPQHF.

The chain carries TRBV19 and TRBJ1-5; 9 nucleotides agree with TRBD1. Per the germline V gene, CDR1 is LNHDA and CDR2 is SQIVND (reference sequence). J was trimmed by 4 bases and V by 6 bases; bases with no gene match: 7. This CDR3 contains 15 residues. CDR3 nucleotides: TGTGCCAGTAGCGACAGGGGGATGGGGAATCAGCCCCAGCATTTT. Encoded protein: CASSDRGMGNQPQHF.

This chain joins TRBV18 and TRBJ1-1; TRBD1 is a possible D gene (6 bases). This CDR3 contains 15 residues. The germline V gene encodes CDR1 KGHSH and CDR2 LQKENI. V lost 6 bases and J 1 base, leaving 15 bases between the germline ends. CDR3 sequence: CASSLDRPPNTEAFF. CDR3 in DNA: TGTGCCAGCTCTCTCGACAGGCCGCCGAACACTGAAGCTTTCTTT.

The rearrangement links TRBV28 to TRBJ2-7; 8 bases map to TRBD1. From germline, CDR1 is MDHEN and CDR2 SYDVKM. The CDR3 sequence is 15 residues long. J gave up 0 bases and V 8 bases, and 9 bases lay outside the gene matches. Here the CDR3 reads CASGATGVSSYEQYF. CDR3 DNA sequence: TGTGCCAGCGGCGCGACAGGGGTGAGCTCCTACGAGCAGTACTTC.

The CDR3 here is CASSQPTSGGTDTQYF. CDR3 nucleotides: TGCGCCAGCAGCCAACCGACTAGCGGGGGGACAGATACGCAGTATTTT. The chain joins TRBV4-1 to TRBJ2-3; 13 bases fit TRBD2. Trimming removed 2 bases from V and 3 bases from J; junction bases left unmatched: 2. Germline CDR1 MGHRA, CDR2 YSYEKL. The CDR3 covers 16 residues.

The V call is TRBV5-6, the J call TRBJ2-7; 10 nucleotides align to TRBD2. The CDR3 consists of 16 residues. The trim removed 2 bases at V and 6 bases at J, leaving 11 bases unmatched. Per the germline V gene, CDR1 is SGHDT and CDR2 is YYEEEE. CDR3 loop: CASSFYSGGPPREQYF. The CDR3 DNA is TGTGCCAGCAGCTTTTATAGCGGGGGGCCACCACGCGAGCAGTACTTC.

This clone came up once. The chain carries TRBV7-6 and TRBJ2-3, with D unclear. V lost 4 bases, J lost 2 bases, and 13 bases lay in between. This CDR3 contains 15 residues. CDR1 is SGHVS and CDR2 is FNYEAQ in the germline V gene. CDR3 loop: CASSSSEAYTDTQYF. The CDR3 DNA sequence: TGTGCCAGCAGCTCCTCAGAGGCTTACACAGATACGCAGTATTTT.

The sample holds one count of this clone. The chain is built from TRBV11-2 and TRBJ2-7, with 7 bases identical to TRBD1. Per germline, CDR1 SGHAT and CDR2 FQNNGV. The CDR3 loop spans 14 amino acids. J was trimmed by 2 bases and V by 4 bases; bases with no gene match: 5. DNA of the CDR3: TGTGCCAGCAGCTCCGGGACAGTTACCTACGAGCAGTACTTC. This codes for CASSSGTVTYEQYF.

The rearrangement joins TRBV5-1 to TRBJ2-2; 11 bases map to TRBD2. Germline CDR1 SGHRS, CDR2 YFSETQ. The CDR3 contains 16 residues. Unmatched junction bases numbered 2, after V lost 4 bases and J lost 0 bases. The CDR3 DNA reads as TGCGCCAGCAGCACGGGACTAGCGGCGAACACCGGGGAGCTGTTTTTT. Protein product: CASSTGLAANTGELFF. Full variable domain (rest looked up from reference TRBV5-1 and TRBJ2-2): KAGVTQTPRYLIKTRGQQVTLSCSPISGHRSVSWYQQTPGQGLQFLFEYFSETQRNKGNFPGRFSGRQFSNSRSEMNVSTLELGDSALYLCASSTGLAANTGELFFGEGSRLTVL.

The chain combines TRBV27 with TRBJ1-1; 8 nucleotides align to TRBD1. Trimming took 8 bases from V and 2 from J; bases not matched to a gene: 4. Germline V gives CDR1 MNHEY, CDR2 SMNVEV (reference sequence). The CDR3 covers 13 residues. The CDR3 loop is CASGTGGNTEAFF. As DNA, the CDR3 is TGTGCCAGCGGAACAGGGGGAAACACTGAAGCTTTCTTT.

The chain joins TRBV7-9 to TRBJ2-3; 8 bases align to TRBD1. The germline CDR1 and CDR2 sequences are SEHNR and FQNEAQ (reference sequence). The CDR3 totals 17 residues. V lost 4 bases, J lost 4 bases, and 13 bases stayed unmatched. CDR3 bases: TGTGCCAGCAGCTCCCCCCAAGACAGGGGCTCCCCAGATACGCAGTATTTT. The encoded protein is CASSSPQDRGSPDTQYF. Complete variable domain (other parts from reference TRBV7-9 and TRBJ2-3): DTGVSQNPRHKITKRGQNVTFRCDPISEHNRLYWYRQTLGQGPEFLTYFQNEAQLEKSRLLSDRFSAERPKGSFSTLEIQRTEQGDSAMYLCASSSPQDRGSPDTQYFGPGTRLTVL.

This rearrangement joins TRBV19 to TRBJ2-5, with D tentatively TRBD1 (5 bases). The CDR3 is 12 amino acids. Trimming took off 5 bases at V and 5 bases at J, with 9 bases between the two ends. Looked up from germline, CDR1 is LNHDA and CDR2 is SQIVND (reference sequence). The CDR3 nucleotides are TGTGCCAGTAGTCCACCAGGGGAGACCCAGTACTTC. This translates into CASSPPGETQYF.

V usage is TRBV29-1 and J usage is TRBJ2-5, with 11 bases matching TRBD2. Germline CDR1 SQVTM, CDR2 ANQGSEA. The junction had 5 bases not matched to a gene; V was cut back by 3 bases and J by 5 bases. There are 14 residues in the CDR3. In nucleotides, the CDR3 is TGCAGCGTTGACACTAGCGGGGGAGGGGAGACCCAGTACTTC. Protein product: CSVDTSGGGETQYF. Drawing the rest from reference TRBV29-1 and TRBJ2-5, the complete variable domain is SAVISQKPSRDICQRGTSLTIQCQVDSQVTMMFWYRQQPGQSLTLIATANQGSEATYESGFVIDKFPISRPNLTFSTLTVSNMSPEDSSIYLCSVDTSGGGETQYFGPGTRLLVL.

The chain couples TRBV5-1 to TRBJ1-1; D call uncertain. V lost 3 bases to trimming and J lost 2 bases, with 11 bases between them. This CDR3 contains 14 residues. Germline V gives CDR1 SGHRS, CDR2 YFSETQ. This CDR3 reads CASSSHPGNTEAFF. For the CDR3, the DNA is TGCGCCAGCAGCTCCCACCCGGGAAACACTGAAGCTTTCTTT.

The gene calls are TRBV5-5 and TRBJ1-4, with no clear D. CDR3 size: 13 residues. Trimming left V 6 bases short and J 3 bases short, with 9 bases between. The germline V gene has CDR1 SGHKS and CDR2 YYEKEE (reference sequence). The CDR3 DNA reads TGTGCCAGCATGGAGACGTCTAATGAAAAACTGTTTTTT. It codes for CASMETSNEKLFF.

The genes are TRBV9 and TRBJ2-2; 8 nucleotides match TRBD2. The junction had 5 bases not matched to a gene; V was cut back by 4 bases and J by 3 bases. The CDR3 is made up of 15 amino acids. The V gene's germline CDR1 is SGDLS and CDR2 YYNGEE. The CDR3 here is CASSPQAGDTGELFF. For the CDR3, the DNA is TGTGCCAGCAGCCCCCAAGCGGGGGACACCGGGGAGCTGTTTTTT.

This chain connects TRBV18 to TRBJ2-5; D may be TRBD1 (6 bases). CDR3 length equals 15 residues. The germline V and J ends were trimmed by 6 bases and 5 bases, with 19 bases remaining between them. CDR1 is KGHSH, CDR2 LQKENI, per germline. CDR3: CASSTTGNLAETQYF. CDR3 DNA sequence: TGTGCCAGCTCTACCACAGGGAATTTAGCGGAGACCCAGTACTTC.

A single count supports this clone. The genes are TRBV6-6 and TRBJ1-5; 9 nucleotides agree with TRBD1. CDR3 length equals 15 residues. Trimming removed 6 bases from V and 3 bases from J; junction bases left unmatched: 6. Looked up from germline, CDR1 is MNHNY and CDR2 is SVGAGI (reference sequence). CDR3 DNA sequence: TGTGCCAGCAGACCGGGACAGGGTATCAATCAGCCCCAGCATTTT. Protein: CASRPGQGINQPQHF.

This clone was counted between two and nine times. This rearrangement joins TRBV7-2 to TRBJ1-5, with D maybe TRBD1 (6 bases). V was shortened by 0 bases and J by 2 bases, with 11 bases between the two germline ends. Germline V gene lookup returns CDR1 SGHTA and CDR2 FQGNSA. The CDR3 runs to 16 residues. Written as DNA, the CDR3 is TGTGCCAGCAGCTTAGCCGTACAGGGAGGCAATCAGCCCCAGCATTTT. Translating it yields CASSLAVQGGNQPQHF. Supplemented by reference TRBV7-2 and TRBJ1-5, the full variable domain reads GAGVSQSPSNKVTEKGKDVELRCDPISGHTALYWYRQSLGQGLEFLIYFQGNSAPDKSGLPSDRFSAERTGGSVSTLTIQRTQQEDSAVYLCASSLAVQGGNQPQHFGDGTRLSIL.

The J gene is TRBJ1-2, the V gene TRBV4-1, with 7 bases aligning to TRBD1. J gave up 5 bases and V 0 bases, and 12 bases lay outside the gene matches. Germline-derived CDR1 and CDR2 are MGHRA and YSYEKL. The CDR3 has 17 amino acids. CDR3 loop: CASSQDPGTDLPYGYTF. The CDR3 DNA is TGCGCCAGCAGCCAAGATCCCGGGACAGATCTACCGTATGGCTACACCTTC.

This clone was recorded a few times. The V call is TRBV2, the J call TRBJ1-5; tentative D call: TRBD1 (6 bases). Germline CDR1 and CDR2: SNHLY and FYNNEI. The CDR3 runs 15 residues. Trimming cost V 6 bases and J 2 bases, with 14 bases left between them. Here the CDR3 DNA reads TGTGCCAGCAGAGTAAACAGGGTGGGCAATCAGCCCCAGCATTTT. It is translated as CASRVNRVGNQPQHF.

The rearrangement joins TRBV5-1 to TRBJ2-3, with TRBD1 matching 7 bases. This CDR3 has 14 amino acids. The germline CDR1 and CDR2 sequences are SGHRS and YFSETQ. With 0 bases clipped from V and 6 bases from J, the junction kept 4 bases outside the gene matches. DNA for the CDR3: TGCGCCAGCAGCTTGGGGACAGGTCGGGATACGCAGTATTTT. Protein: CASSLGTGRDTQYF.

The CDR3 bases are TGTGCCAGCAGCTTATTCGGGACGGGAGCTTACCTCCAGTACTTC. It encodes CASSLFGTGAYLQYF. J is TRBJ2-7 and V is TRBV7-8; D might be TRBD2 (6 bases). The CDR3 has 15 amino acids. Germline CDR1 and CDR2: SGHVS and FQNEAQ. Trimming pared 2 bases from V and 10 bases from J, leaving 21 bases between.

The CDR3 DNA is TGTGCCAGCAGTCCGGGACAGGGAGCTTTCTTT. Translating it yields CASSPGQGAFF. This chain uses TRBV12-3 or TRBV12-4 with TRBJ1-1; 9 nucleotides align to TRBD1. V shed 5 bases, J shed 10 bases, and the junction held 2 bases outside the gene matches. The CDR3 runs 11 residues.

V gene TRBV28 combines with J gene TRBJ1-5, with TRBD1 matching over 9 bases. Per the germline V gene, CDR1 is MDHEN and CDR2 is SYDVKM. This CDR3 has 16 amino acids. V gave up 5 bases and J gave up 5 bases; unmatched junction bases: 10. For the CDR3, the DNA is TGTGCCAGCAGTACCCGAGCGGGGACAGGGTATCAGCCCCAGCATTTT. This sequence encodes CASSTRAGTGYQPQHF.

In DNA form, the CDR3 reads TGTGCCAGCAGCCCCTATTCTCCACTTAGCGGCGAGACCCAGTACTTC. Its translation is CASSPYSPLSGETQYF. This sequence joins TRBV7-8 and TRBJ2-5, with D maybe TRBD2 (6 bases). Deletions cut 5 bases from V and 5 bases from J, with 21 bases between. The length of the CDR3 is 16 residues. The germline V gene encodes CDR1 SGHVS and CDR2 FQNEAQ. Together with reference TRBV7-8 and TRBJ2-5, the CDR3 gives the full variable domain: GAGVSQSPRYKVAKRGQDVALRCDPISGHVSLFWYQQALGQGPEFLTYFQNEAQLDKSGLPSDRFFAERPEGSVSTLKIQRTQQEDSAVYLCASSPYSPLSGETQYFGPGTRLLVL.

This chain joins TRBV30 and TRBJ2-7; D might be TRBD1 (6 bases). Germline V CDR1 and CDR2: GTSNPN, SVGIG (reference sequence). With 3 bases removed from V and 1 base from J, the gap between germline ends came to 22 bases. There are 17 residues in the CDR3. CDR3 nucleotides: TGTGCCTGGAGGGCACACCGGACAGCCCCTGGGTCCTACGAGCAGTACTTC. It translates to CAWRAHRTAPGSYEQYF.

The chain combines TRBV2 with TRBJ1-5, with 7 bases lining up with TRBD1. J gave up 4 bases and V 6 bases, and 3 bases lay outside the gene matches. The CDR3 loop spans 13 amino acids. Germline CDR1 is SNHLY and CDR2 is FYNNEI. CDR3 amino acids: CASRTQGNQPQHF. The CDR3 region has the DNA TGTGCCAGCAGGACACAGGGGAATCAGCCCCAGCATTTT.

The chain is built from TRBV10-1 and TRBJ2-4; D is perhaps TRBD1 (7 bases). Per the germline V gene, CDR1 is WNHNN and CDR2 is SYGVQD (reference sequence). There are 13 residues in the CDR3. Trimming left V 8 bases short and J 8 bases short, with 16 bases between. CDR3 residues: CASPRPGGHIQYF. In DNA, the CDR3 is TGCGCCAGCCCTCGGCCAGGGGGGCACATTCAGTACTTC.

The V gene is TRBV25-1, the J gene TRBJ2-3; D possibly corresponds to TRBD2 (5 bases). This CDR3 spans 12 amino acids. Per the germline V gene, CDR1 is MGHDK and CDR2 is SYGVNS. V lost 6 bases to trimming and J lost 6 bases, with 10 bases between them. The CDR3 loop is CASSTGGDTQYF. CDR3 sequence (DNA): TGTGCCAGCAGCACTGGCGGGGATACGCAGTATTTT. Looking up the rest from reference TRBV25-1 and TRBJ2-3 gives the full variable domain: EADIYQTPRYLVIGTGKKITLECSQTMGHDKMYWYQQDPGMELHLIHYSYGVNSTEKGDLSSESTVSRIRTEHFPLTLESARPSHTSQYLCASSTGGDTQYFGPGTRLTVL.

V is TRBV12-3 or TRBV12-4 and J is TRBJ1-5; unclear D gene. The CDR3 loop spans 13 amino acids. The V gene lost 3 bases and the J gene lost 5 bases, with 8 bases spanning the gap. CDR3 nucleotide sequence: TGTGCCAGCAGTTTCGCCGGGGATCAGCCCCAGCATTTT. It specifies CASSFAGDQPQHF.